This TCR beta chain was identified in a study of vaccination and CD4 T cells after COVID-19. The sample's treatment: roughly ten-day PBMC culture with coronavirus spike peptide pools or control peptides (ViraFEST assay). In regard to this clonotype: What it recognizes is unknown.

Germline V gene sequence: CDR1 DFQATT, CDR2 SNEGSKA (reference sequence). Trimming removed 0 bases from V and 6 bases from J; junction bases left unmatched: 8. The CDR3 sequence is 15 residues long. At the Johns Hopkins FTIC core, DNA taken from cultured CD4+ T cells was sequenced by way of the Oncomine TCR Beta short-read assay. TCRdb itself ran the PCR reads through MiXCR, one entry per CDR3 protein. The sample shows more than 15,000 distinct CDR3 sequences, roughly two fifths of them seen only once. The receptor was derived from a human donor who had recovered from COVID-19. The specimen sequenced was CD4+ T cells from blood, cultured in vitro. The V call is TRBV20-1, the J call TRBJ2-1, with TRBD1 matching 7 bases. The CDR3 nucleotides read TGCAGTGCTAGAGATCCTCGGGCAGGGGGCAATGAGCAGTTCTTC. Translating it yields CSARDPRAGGNEQFF.